The 3 T cell receptor beta chains below were found in one sample sequenced in a study of graft-versus-host responses after intestinal transplantation. Sequencing was performed with immunoSEQ multiplex PCR; in TCRdb, only in-frame clones are kept and a portion is missing. The table has 65,000 to 100,000 clones, 85% to 95% seen once. These receptors lack a known antigen. The sequencing here drew on unstimulated CD8+ T cells sorted from spleen or lymph node cells, taken before transplant. All receptors come from a human donor who was the organ donor for an intestinal transplant.

The chain couples TRBV9 to TRBJ1-1; possibly TRBD1 for D (5 bases). The V gene's germline CDR1 is SGDLS and CDR2 YYNGEE. Trimming took off 3 bases at V and 2 bases at J, with 11 bases between the two ends. The CDR3 runs 14 residues. This CDR3 reads CASSGRDLNTEAFF. For the CDR3, the DNA is TGTGCCAGCAGCGGCAGGGACTTAAACACTGAAGCTTTCTTT.

The V call is TRBV27, the J call TRBJ2-7; tentatively, D is TRBD2 (5 bases). Germline assignment: CDR1 MNHEY and CDR2 SMNVEV (reference sequence). Trimming took off 6 bases at V and 2 bases at J, with 14 bases between the two ends. This CDR3 has 14 residues. CDR3 in amino acids: CASSPAGVPYEQYF. DNA for the CDR3: TGTGCCAGCAGCCCGGCCGGGGTACCCTACGAGCAGTACTTC.

This chain connects TRBV5-6 to TRBJ2-5; D unclear. This CDR3 spans 11 amino acids. V was shortened by 3 bases and J by 4 bases, with 4 bases between the two germline ends. Germline CDR1 reads SGHDT; CDR2 reads YYEEEE. The CDR3 loop reads CASSYGETQYF. CDR3 DNA: TGTGCCAGCAGCTACGGAGAGACCCAGTACTTC.